This entry lists 5 T cell receptor beta chains sequenced from one sample in a study of identical twins. MiXCR was run by TCRdb on the 5' RACE reads, yielding one entry per CDR3 protein. Among 350,000 to 450,000 distinct CDR3 sequences, approximately 17% were seen once, and the ten largest hold less than 15%. The specimen sequenced was naive T cells sorted from blood. Receptors were obtained from a middle-aged man in good health.

This clonotype has a handful of counts. This chain connects TRBV7-2 to TRBJ2-7, with D perhaps TRBD2 (6 bases). Germline V gene sequence: CDR1 SGHTA, CDR2 FQGNSA. Trimming stripped 2 bases from V and 3 bases from J, with 14 bases between. The CDR3 runs 15 residues. This chain's CDR3 is CASSLSASDHYEQYF. The CDR3 DNA sequence: TGTGCCAGCAGCTTAAGTGCTAGCGATCACTACGAGCAGTACTTC.

In this sample, this clonotype turned up a few times. This sequence joins TRBV6-2 or TRBV6-3 and TRBJ1-2; D ambiguous. The CDR3 covers 10 residues. Germline CDR1 and CDR2: MNHEY and SVGEGT. V was pared by 5 bases and J by 3 bases, with 1 base between. The CDR3 is CASSDYGYTF. The CDR3 nucleotides are TGTGCCAGCAGTGACTATGGCTACACCTTC.

This clonotype was seen a handful of times. The rearrangement joins TRBV20-1 to TRBJ2-5, with 11 positions matching TRBD2. Trimming removed 6 bases from V and 5 bases from J; junction bases left unmatched: 8. The CDR3 extends over 14 amino acids. Germline assignment: CDR1 DFQATT and CDR2 SNEGSKA (reference sequence). The CDR3 DNA sequence: TGCAGTGCACCACTAGCGGGAGTTCTTGAGACCCAGTACTTC. This gives the protein CSAPLAGVLETQYF.

This clonotype was detected once. The chain carries TRBV11-2 and TRBJ2-1; 10 positions agree with TRBD2. After removal of 5 bases from V and 4 bases from J, the junction contained 14 bases not matched to a gene. CDR3 length: 18 amino acids. Germline values: CDR1 SGHAT, CDR2 FQNNGV. The chain's CDR3 is CASSPARVAGGSYNEQFF. The CDR3 DNA is TGTGCCAGCAGCCCTGCGCGGGTAGCGGGGGGCTCATACAATGAGCAGTTCTTC.

The table lists this clonotype with many counts. The gene calls are TRBV28 and TRBJ1-4; D remains unclear. V was shortened by 6 bases and J by 12 bases, with 14 bases between the two germline ends. Germline CDR1 reads MDHEN; CDR2 reads SYDVKM. The CDR3 consists of 12 residues. CDR3 region: CASRRANVELFF. CDR3 DNA: TGTGCCAGCAGACGGGCCAATGTTGAACTGTTTTTT.